The 23 T cell receptor beta chains below all came from one sample that was sequenced in a study of control samples from healthy donors and cancer patients. Measured with immunoSEQ multiplex PCR; TCRdb has only the in-frame clones, and not every one. The sample has roughly 120,000 clones, about 95% seen once. Sequencing was done on a sample of blood. The source is a man younger than 40 in good health.

The chain is built from TRBV14 and TRBJ1-1; TRBD1 agrees at 7 bases. Germline CDR1 reads SGHDN; CDR2 reads FVKESK. The CDR3 contains 16 residues. V lost 3 bases, J lost 3 bases, and 10 bases stayed unmatched. CDR3 coding DNA: TGTGCCAGCAGCCAGGGGACAGCTTTTGAGGACACTGAAGCTTTCTTT. It encodes CASSQGTAFEDTEAFF.

The rearrangement joins TRBV10-3 to TRBJ2-5; TRBD2 aligns across 13 bases. The CDR3 extends over 16 amino acids. J was trimmed by 1 base and V by 4 bases; bases with no gene match: 3. CDR1 is ENHRY and CDR2 is SYGVKD in the germline V gene. The CDR3 sequence is CAISVGLAGAQETQYF. The CDR3, as DNA: TGTGCCATCAGTGTCGGACTAGCGGGGGCCCAAGAGACCCAGTACTTC.

The gene calls are TRBV7-9 and TRBJ2-5; a possible D gene is TRBD1 (6 bases). TRBJ2-7 explains the end of the DNA better; the J call may be wrong. The length of the CDR3 is 16 residues. Germline CDR1 SEHNR, CDR2 FQNEAQ (reference sequence). CDR3 sequence reads: CASSQGGSASSYEQYF. As DNA, the CDR3 is TGTGCCAGCAGCCAAGGGGGTAGCGCCTCCTCCTACGAGCAGTACTTC.

The V call is TRBV3-1 (or the pseudogene TRBV3-2), the J call TRBJ2-6; no firm D call. CDR3 length equals 17 residues. The germline gives CDR1 LGHDT, CDR2 YNNKEL (reference sequence). Trimming stripped 3 bases from V and 1 base from J, with 13 bases between. CDR3 in amino acids: CASSHSRPLSGANVLTF. DNA for the CDR3: TGTGCCAGCAGCCATTCCCGACCTCTGTCTGGGGCCAACGTCCTGACTTTC.

CDR3 bases: TGTGCCAGCGGCCGACAGGGGGCCTACGAGCAGTACTTC. Translated: CASGRQGAYEQYF. The chain recombines TRBV21-1 with TRBJ2-7; the listed D gene, TRBD1, was not tested against the DNA. TRBV21-1 is tagged as a pseudogene. CDR3 length equals 13 residues.

The chain recombines TRBV29-1 with TRBJ1-2; D is ambiguous. Deletions cut 6 bases from V and 6 bases from J, with 8 bases between. CDR1 and CDR2 (germline): SQVTM, ANQGSEA. The CDR3 totals 10 residues. Written as DNA, the CDR3 is TGCAGCGTGGAGGGTAATGGCTACACCTTC. Its translation: CSVEGNGYTF. Full variable domain (rest looked up from reference TRBV29-1 and TRBJ1-2): SAVISQKPSRDICQRGTSLTIQCQVDSQVTMMFWYRQQPGQSLTLIATANQGSEATYESGFVIDKFPISRPNLTFSTLTVSNMSPEDSSIYLCSVEGNGYTFGSGTRLTVV.

The V and J genes are TRBV27 and TRBJ1-2; D call uncertain. The ends were cut back, 5 bases at V and 1 base at J, with 14 bases in the middle. In germline, CDR1 is MNHEY, CDR2 SMNVEV (reference sequence). The CDR3 runs 15 residues. CDR3 DNA sequence: TGTGCCAGCAGTCTAAGGGCGGGGAGTAACTATGGCTACACCTTC. It yields the protein CASSLRAGSNYGYTF.

This chain joins TRBV18 and TRBJ2-7; 10 positions agree with TRBD2. CDR3 length equals 15 residues. Trimming cost V 0 bases and J 1 base; bases outside gene matches: 0. CDR1 KGHSH and CDR2 LQKENI come from the germline V gene. CDR3 sequence: CASSPPGLASYEQYF. The CDR3 DNA sequence: TGTGCCAGCTCACCACCGGGACTAGCGTCCTACGAGCAGTACTTC.

This clone has only a few counts. The chain couples TRBV19 to TRBJ1-1; D gene ambiguous. Germline V gene sequence: CDR1 LNHDA, CDR2 SQIVND (reference sequence). The CDR3 sequence is 14 residues long. Trimming shortened V by 4 bases and J by 0 bases, and 9 bases separated the two germline ends. The CDR3 reads CASSTTAVNTEAFF. In DNA, the CDR3 is TGTGCCAGTAGTACAACAGCTGTGAACACTGAAGCTTTCTTT. Using reference TRBV19 and TRBJ1-1 for the parts outside the CDR3, the full variable domain is DGGITQSPKYLFRKEGQNVTLSCEQNLNHDAMYWYRQDPGQGLRLIYYSQIVNDFQKGDIAEGYSVSREKKESFPLTVTSAQKNPTAFYLCASSTTAVNTEAFFGQGTRLTVV.

V is TRBV7-6 and J is TRBJ1-1; the D is unclear. CDR1 and CDR2 (germline): SGHVS, FNYEAQ. Trimming cost V 1 base and J 4 bases, with 10 bases left between them. CDR3 length: 14 residues. The CDR3 protein is CASSLEVGSTEAFF. As DNA, the CDR3 is TGTGCCAGCAGCTTAGAGGTGGGGTCCACTGAAGCTTTCTTT. The full variable domain, completed using reference TRBV7-6 and TRBJ1-1, is GAGVSQSPRYKVTKRGQDVALRCDPISGHVSLYWYRQALGQGPEFLTYFNYEAQQDKSGLPNDRFSAERPEGSISTLTIQRTEQRDSAMYRCASSLEVGSTEAFFGQGTRLTVV.

The V call is TRBV11-2, the J call TRBJ2-5; TRBD2 is a possible D gene (6 bases). Germline V gene sequence: CDR1 SGHAT, CDR2 FQNNGV. The CDR3 is made up of 15 amino acids. Trimming took 5 bases from V and 4 from J, leaving 17 bases between them. The CDR3 here is CASSRSTGAGETQYF. The CDR3, as DNA: TGTGCCAGCAGCAGATCTACAGGAGCGGGAGAGACCCAGTACTTC.

The chain uses TRBV2 and TRBJ2-7; 9 bases agree with TRBD2. CDR1 is SNHLY, CDR2 FYNNEI, per germline. The V and J ends lost 6 bases and 0 bases, in that order; junction bases with no gene match: 6. The CDR3 length is 15 residues. The CDR3 loop is CASSGGGLASYEQYF. For the CDR3, the DNA is TGTGCCAGCAGCGGAGGGGGACTAGCCTCCTACGAGCAGTACTTC.

This clone has just one count. V is TRBV3-1 (or the pseudogene TRBV3-2) and J is TRBJ2-5; either TRBD1 or TRBD2 may fit D (6 bases each). V lost 4 bases to trimming and J lost 2 bases, with 17 bases between them. Germline CDR1 is LGHDT and CDR2 is YNNKEL (reference sequence). CDR3 length: 16 amino acids. The DNA for the CDR3 is TGTGCCAGCAGCCCCCCTCCGAGGGGGGATCAAGAGACCCAGTACTTC. It encodes CASSPPPRGDQETQYF.

V and J are TRBV28 and TRBJ2-2; D not resolved. The CDR3 is 13 residues long. Trimming took off 2 bases at V and 6 bases at J, with 7 bases between the two ends. Germline CDR1 and CDR2: MDHEN and SYDVKM. The CDR3 loop is CASSLGDPGELFF. DNA for the CDR3: TGTGCCAGCAGTTTAGGAGACCCCGGGGAGCTGTTTTTT.

The rearrangement links TRBV30 to TRBJ2-7; D may be TRBD1 (6 bases). V was pared by 1 base and J by 0 bases, with 7 bases between. This CDR3 is 13 amino acids long. Germline V gives CDR1 GTSNPN, CDR2 SVGIG (reference sequence). As DNA, the CDR3 is TGTGCCTGGAGTGAGGACAGCTCCTACGAGCAGTACTTC. Amino acids: CAWSEDSSYEQYF.

V usage is TRBV27 and J usage is TRBJ1-5; 9 bases align to TRBD1. There are 15 residues in the CDR3. CDR1 and CDR2 (germline): MNHEY, SMNVEV (reference sequence). V lost 4 bases, J lost 2 bases, and 3 bases stayed unmatched. This CDR3 is CASSSQGAGNQPQHF. CDR3 sequence (DNA): TGTGCCAGCAGTTCACAGGGGGCCGGCAATCAGCCCCAGCATTTT.

This sequence joins TRBV4-1 and TRBJ2-5, with 7 bases matching TRBD2. This CDR3 spans 15 amino acids. The germline gives CDR1 MGHRA, CDR2 YSYEKL. V was pared by 0 bases and J by 4 bases, with 5 bases of the junction left unmatched. The CDR3 sequence: CASSQDEAGSETQYF. CDR3 DNA sequence: TGCGCCAGCAGCCAAGATGAAGCGGGGTCAGAGACCCAGTACTTC.

This clone came up a few times. The chain couples TRBV29-1 to TRBJ2-2; 8 nucleotides agree with TRBD1. This CDR3 has 15 residues. Germline V lookup: CDR1 SQVTM, CDR2 ANQGSEA. After removal of 5 bases from V and 2 bases from J, the junction contained 7 bases not matched to a gene. The CDR3 region is CSVRFQGANTGELFF. The DNA for the CDR3 is TGCAGCGTTCGTTTCCAGGGGGCCAACACCGGGGAGCTGTTTTTT.

This chain links TRBV5-1 with TRBJ2-7, with D possibly being TRBD2 (6 bases). From germline, CDR1 is SGHRS and CDR2 YFSETQ. Trimming removed 5 bases from V and 7 bases from J, with 13 bases in between. The CDR3 is made up of 12 amino acids. CDR3 amino acids: CASSSGLFEQYF. In DNA, the CDR3 is TGCGCCAGCAGTAGCGGCCTTTTTGAGCAGTACTTC. Drawing the rest from reference TRBV5-1 and TRBJ2-7, the complete variable domain is KAGVTQTPRYLIKTRGQQVTLSCSPISGHRSVSWYQQTPGQGLQFLFEYFSETQRNKGNFPGRFSGRQFSNSRSEMNVSTLELGDSALYLCASSSGLFEQYFGPGTRLTVT.

The CDR3 DNA is TGTGCCAGTGGTAGATACAATCAGCCCCAGCATTTT. Translated, it gives CASGRYNQPQHF. This rearrangement joins TRBV19 to TRBJ1-5; D gene ambiguous. The V end lost 8 bases, the J end lost 3 bases, and 8 bases lay between the germline ends. Germline assignment: CDR1 LNHDA and CDR2 SQIVND (reference sequence). This CDR3 spans 12 amino acids.

The CDR3, as DNA: TGTGCCAGCAGCTTAGGGACAGGCAGCGGGGAGCTGTTTTTT. This gives the protein CASSLGTGSGELFF. The gene calls are TRBV7-8 and TRBJ2-2; 7 bases match TRBD1. J was trimmed by 7 bases and V by 1 base; bases with no gene match: 3. In germline, CDR1 is SGHVS, CDR2 FQNEAQ. This CDR3 is 14 amino acids long.

The rearrangement links TRBV4-3 to TRBJ2-7, with a possible D match to TRBD1 (6 bases). Trimming cost V 1 base and J 7 bases, with 11 bases left between them. CDR1 and CDR2 (germline): LGHNA, YSLEER. This CDR3 is 13 amino acids long. For the CDR3, the DNA is TGCGCCAGCAGCCAAGGCCCGGGACAAGAGCAGTACTTC. Translated, it gives CASSQGPGQEQYF.

The V and J genes are TRBV4-3 and TRBJ1-1; D remains unclear. V was cut by 1 base and J by 0 bases, with 6 bases left in between. This CDR3 has 14 amino acids. Germline V lookup: CDR1 LGHNA, CDR2 YSLEER. CDR3 nucleotide sequence: TGCGCCAGCAGCCAAGTTACAGTGAACACTGAAGCTTTCTTT. Its protein product is CASSQVTVNTEAFF.